These 6 T cell receptor beta chains originate from one sample sequenced in a study of response to subunit inactivated influenza vaccine. A single record per CDR3 protein comes from TCRdb applying MiXCR to the RT-PCR reads. Here the sample spans 490,000 or so distinct CDR3 sequences, around 8% being singletons. Sequences were derived from PBMCs from blood, sampled roughly 24 months after vaccination. The receptors stem from a man aged 45-69 years who received an inactivated influenza vaccine.

The chain has TRBV14 and TRBJ2-7; TRBD2 might be the D (6 bases). Germline V gene lookup returns CDR1 SGHDN and CDR2 FVKESK. The CDR3 has 13 amino acids. The V and J ends lost 4 bases and 6 bases respectively, with 13 bases between them. The CDR3 here is CASSLNDGGEQYF. The CDR3 nucleotides read TGTGCCAGCAGCCTGAACGACGGGGGCGAGCAGTACTTC.

This clonotype has at least ten counts. The chain is built from TRBV15 and TRBJ1-5, with a weak D call TRBD1 (5 bases). V was cut by 6 bases and J by 6 bases, with 21 bases left in between. This CDR3 is 16 amino acids long. Germline values: CDR1 LNHNV, CDR2 YYDKDF (reference sequence). The CDR3, as DNA: TGTGCCACCAGAGAGAAGGAGGGGCGGCTGGGTCAGCCCCAGCATTTT. Protein sequence: CATREKEGRLGQPQHF.

The chain has TRBV7-9 and TRBJ2-1; 12 bases agree with TRBD2. The CDR3 is made up of 16 amino acids. The V gene's germline CDR1 is SEHNR and CDR2 FQNEAQ (reference sequence). V lost 3 bases to trimming and J lost 5 bases; unmatched junction nucleotides: 5. CDR3 DNA sequence: TGTGCCAGCAGCTTTAGGACTAGCGGGGTTAACAATGAGCAGTTCTTC. Translating it yields CASSFRTSGVNNEQFF.

This clonotype was found a few times. The chain is built from TRBV29-1 and TRBJ1-1; no definite D call. V was pared by 2 bases and J by 4 bases, with 8 bases between. CDR3 length equals 12 residues. The V gene's germline CDR1 is SQVTM and CDR2 ANQGSEA. In DNA, the CDR3 is TGCAGCGTTGAAAACGGGTTCACTGAAGCTTTCTTT. Protein product: CSVENGFTEAFF.

The V and J genes are TRBV7-2 and TRBJ1-1; D is perhaps TRBD1 (5 bases). The CDR3 extends over 12 amino acids. Per germline, CDR1 SGHTA and CDR2 FQGNSA. V gave up 6 bases and J gave up 4 bases, with 9 bases separating them. In DNA form, the CDR3 reads TGTGCCAGCAGAGGGGATTCCACTGAAGCTTTCTTT. This gives the protein CASRGDSTEAFF.

The V and J genes are TRBV27 and TRBJ2-1; a possible D gene is TRBD2 (5 bases). This CDR3 spans 16 amino acids. Germline CDR1 MNHEY, CDR2 SMNVEV (reference sequence). The V and J ends lost 7 bases and 2 bases respectively, with 18 bases between them. The chain's CDR3 is CASKKEGRSAYNEQFF. CDR3 DNA sequence: TGTGCCAGCAAAAAGGAAGGGAGAAGTGCCTACAATGAGCAGTTCTTC.